The clone carrying this TCR beta chain is judged large. Reverse transcription used roughly 450 ng RNA and constant-region primers for alpha and beta. Each of the alpha and beta chains got its own library through chain-specific third strand synthesis with indices. A single primer pair per chain amplified all rearrangements, with per-molecule barcodes. TCRdb re-analysed the 5' RACE reads in MiXCR, keeping a single row per CDR3 protein. The repertoire has fewer than 5,500 distinct CDR3 sequences, 20% of them found once; the top ten carry 29%. Follow-up blood was drawn about 14 weeks, roughly three months, after antiretroviral therapy began. All unsorted peripheral T cells were captured because whole blood was used without fractionation. RNA came from approximately 2.6 ml of peripheral blood. This entry is derived from a study of HIV-infected patients and healthy controls. This sample comprised blood, obtained during antiretroviral therapy. The sequence came from an adult with HIV infection.

The CDR3 nucleotides are TGTGCCAGCAGAGACAGGTGGGGGGGGTACACTGAAGCTTTCTTT. Residues: CASRDRWGGYTEAFF. This sequence joins TRBV6-5 and TRBJ1-1, with D perhaps matching TRBD1 (6 bases). The CDR3 has 15 residues. Germline loops: CDR1 MNHEY, CDR2 SVGAGI. The ends were cut back, 6 bases at V and 3 bases at J, with 17 bases in the middle.